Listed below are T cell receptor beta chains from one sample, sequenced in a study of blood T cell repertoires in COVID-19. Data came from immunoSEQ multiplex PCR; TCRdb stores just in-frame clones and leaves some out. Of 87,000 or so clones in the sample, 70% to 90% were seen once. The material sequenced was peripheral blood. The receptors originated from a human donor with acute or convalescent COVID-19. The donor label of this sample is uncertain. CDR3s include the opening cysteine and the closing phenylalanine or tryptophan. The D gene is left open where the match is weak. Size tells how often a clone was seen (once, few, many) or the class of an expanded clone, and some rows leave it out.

CDR3 DNA: TGTGCCAGCAGGCAGAACCAGGGTTGGGGCACTGAAGCTTTCTTT; CDR3 protein: CASRQNQGWGTEAFF; V gene: TRBV5-6; clone size: -; D gene: -; J gene: TRBJ1-1
CDR3 DNA: TGTGCCAGCAGCGTAGGTGACTCAAACACCGGGGAGCTGTTTTTT; CDR3 protein: CASSVGDSNTGELFF; V gene: TRBV9; clone size: -; D gene: -; J gene: TRBJ2-2
CDR3 DNA: TGCGCCAGCAGCGTGGGACAGAAGAGCTCTGGAAACACCATATATTTT; CDR3 protein: CASSVGQKSSGNTIYF; V gene: TRBV5-1; clone size: -; D gene: TRBD1; J gene: TRBJ1-3
CDR3 DNA: TGTGCCAGCAGCCAGGGGACAGGGGGTAATCAGCCCCAGCATTTT; CDR3 protein: CASSQGTGGNQPQHF; V gene: TRBV3-1/TRBV3-2; clone size: -; D gene: TRBD1; J gene: TRBJ1-5
CDR3 DNA: TGTGCCAGCTCACCTGAGACAGGGCAAGAGACCCAGTACTTC; CDR3 protein: CASSPETGQETQYF; V gene: TRBV18; clone size: -; D gene: TRBD1; J gene: TRBJ2-5
CDR3 DNA: TGTGCCAGTAGTTCCCTGGAGGGGGCCAGGGCGAACACTGAAGCTTTCTTT; CDR3 protein: CASSSLEGARANTEAFF; V gene: TRBV19; clone size: -; D gene: TRBD1; J gene: TRBJ1-1
CDR3 DNA: TGTGCCAGCAGCCAGACAGAAGGAGCCTACGAGCAGTACTTC; CDR3 protein: CASSQTEGAYEQYF; V gene: TRBV11-2; clone size: once; D gene: -; J gene: TRBJ2-7
CDR3 DNA: TGTGCCAGCAGCCCCCGGTATGGTGGGAACACTGAAGCTTTCTTT; CDR3 protein: CASSPRYGGNTEAFF; V gene: TRBV9; clone size: -; D gene: -; J gene: TRBJ1-1
CDR3 DNA: TGTGCCAGTACCCCCGGGGGGCGGGGGAATGAAAAACTGTTTTTT; CDR3 protein: CASTPGGRGNEKLFF; V gene: TRBV19; clone size: few; D gene: -; J gene: TRBJ1-4
CDR3 DNA: TGCGCCAGCAGCTTTAGCAGTGGAAACTATGGCTACACCTTC; CDR3 protein: CASSFSSGNYGYTF; V gene: TRBV5-1; clone size: -; D gene: -; J gene: TRBJ1-2
CDR3 DNA: TGTGCCAGCAGTGAAGGGTGGTCCGGGGAGTACTTC; CDR3 protein: CASSEGWSGEYF; V gene: TRBV2; clone size: -; D gene: -; J gene: TRBJ2-5
CDR3 DNA: TGTGCCAGCAGCTTATCGTCCGGCGGGGAACCCCTCCACTTT; CDR3 protein: CASSLSSGGEPLHF; V gene: TRBV7-9; clone size: -; D gene: -; J gene: TRBJ1-6
CDR3 DNA: TGTGCCAGCAGTCCTGGACAGGGGGCGAGCTCGGTCACTGAAGCTTTCTTT; CDR3 protein: CASSPGQGASSVTEAFF; V gene: TRBV6-6; clone size: -; D gene: TRBD1; J gene: TRBJ1-1
CDR3 DNA: TGCGCCAGCAGCCCGGGGGGGGTTGAAAAACTGTTTTTT; CDR3 protein: CASSPGGVEKLFF; V gene: TRBV5-1; clone size: -; D gene: -; J gene: TRBJ1-4
CDR3 DNA: TGTGCCGTCTCCGGGTTTAACAATGAGCAGTTCTTC; CDR3 protein: CAVSGFNNEQFF; V gene: TRBV25-1; clone size: -; D gene: -; J gene: TRBJ2-1
CDR3 DNA: TGTGCCAGCAGCGTAGAGGGGAAGGGTTCACCCCTCCACTTT; CDR3 protein: CASSVEGKGSPLHF; V gene: TRBV9; clone size: -; D gene: -; J gene: TRBJ1-6
CDR3 DNA: TGCAGCGTTGTCGGGGGTAATGAAAAACTGTTTTTT; CDR3 protein: CSVVGGNEKLFF; V gene: TRBV29-1; clone size: -; D gene: -; J gene: TRBJ1-4
CDR3 DNA: TGTGCCAGCGGGCCTGGGTTGGATACGCAGTATTTT; CDR3 protein: CASGPGLDTQYF; V gene: TRBV11-2; clone size: -; D gene: -; J gene: TRBJ2-3
CDR3 DNA: TGTGCCAGCAGCCAAGCCTGGGCAGGGGGAAATCAGCCCCAGCATTTT; CDR3 protein: CASSQAWAGGNQPQHF; V gene: TRBV3-1/TRBV3-2; clone size: -; D gene: TRBD1; J gene: TRBJ1-5
CDR3 DNA: TGTGCCAGTAGCCTAGCCGGGGACAGGGGGCATGGCTACACCTTC; CDR3 protein: CASSLAGDRGHGYTF; V gene: TRBV19; clone size: -; D gene: TRBD1; J gene: TRBJ1-2
CDR3 DNA: TGTGCCAGCAGTTTCGAGGGAGCAGGCTACACTGAAGCTTTCTTT; CDR3 protein: CASSFEGAGYTEAFF; V gene: TRBV28; clone size: -; D gene: -; J gene: TRBJ1-1
CDR3 DNA: TGTGCCAGCAGTTTAAGGGGGAAGACCCAGTACTTC; CDR3 protein: CASSLRGKTQYF; V gene: TRBV27; clone size: -; D gene: -; J gene: TRBJ2-5
CDR3 DNA: TGTGCCAGCAGCTTGATGACAGGACTCAATGAAAAACTGTTTTTT; CDR3 protein: CASSLMTGLNEKLFF; V gene: TRBV7-8; clone size: -; D gene: -; J gene: TRBJ1-4
CDR3 DNA: TGTGCCAGCAGTGACAGGGTGGGCGTCAATCAGCCCCAGCATTTT; CDR3 protein: CASSDRVGVNQPQHF; V gene: TRBV6-1; clone size: -; D gene: -; J gene: TRBJ1-5
CDR3 DNA: TGCAGCGTTGAAGATAGAGTGTTTATTGGCTACACCTTC; CDR3 protein: CSVEDRVFIGYTF; V gene: TRBV29-1; clone size: -; D gene: -; J gene: TRBJ1-2
CDR3 DNA: TGTGCCAGCAGCTTTGGGGGAGGCGGCTACACCTTC; CDR3 protein: CASSFGGGGYTF; V gene: TRBV7-8; clone size: -; D gene: -; J gene: TRBJ1-2
CDR3 DNA: TGTGCCAGCAGTTACTGGGGGCGGGTAGAAGATACGCAGTATTTT; CDR3 protein: CASSYWGRVEDTQYF; V gene: TRBV6-5; clone size: -; D gene: -; J gene: TRBJ2-3
CDR3 DNA: TGTGCCAGCAGCTTAGGGGGAGGGGGGCTCAAGACCCAGTACTTC; CDR3 protein: CASSLGGGGLKTQYF; V gene: TRBV7-2; clone size: -; D gene: -; J gene: TRBJ2-5
CDR3 DNA: TGTGCCAGCAGCTTGGGGGGGGTCTCTAATGAAAAACTGTTTTTT; CDR3 protein: CASSLGGVSNEKLFF; V gene: TRBV5-4; clone size: -; D gene: -; J gene: TRBJ1-4
CDR3 DNA: TGTGCCAGCCGGGGGGCCTCCTACGAGCAGTACTTC; CDR3 protein: CASRGASYEQYF; V gene: TRBV6-5; clone size: -; D gene: -; J gene: TRBJ2-7
CDR3 DNA: TGTGCCACCAAGTCCGGACTAGGGAATTCACCCCTCCACTTT; CDR3 protein: CATKSGLGNSPLHF; V gene: TRBV6-5; clone size: -; D gene: -; J gene: TRBJ1-6
CDR3 DNA: TGTGCCAGTAGTTTACAGTGGGGCAATCAGCCCCAGCATTTT; CDR3 protein: CASSLQWGNQPQHF; V gene: TRBV19; clone size: -; D gene: -; J gene: TRBJ1-5
CDR3 DNA: TGTGCCAGTGGGAGACAGGGAACGACAGATACGCAGTATTTT; CDR3 protein: CASGRQGTTDTQYF; V gene: TRBV19; clone size: -; D gene: TRBD1; J gene: TRBJ2-3
CDR3 DNA: TGTGCCAGCAGCTCGGGACAGGGGAATCAGCCCCAGCATTTT; CDR3 protein: CASSSGQGNQPQHF; V gene: TRBV28; clone size: -; D gene: TRBD1; J gene: TRBJ1-5
CDR3 DNA: TGTGCCAGCAGCCTCGGGATAAACACCGGGGAGCTGTTTTTT; CDR3 protein: CASSLGINTGELFF; V gene: TRBV28; clone size: -; D gene: -; J gene: TRBJ2-2
CDR3 DNA: TGTGCCACCTCGGGACAGGGCTTCAATGAGCCCCAGCATTTT; CDR3 protein: CATSGQGFNEPQHF; V gene: TRBV10-3; clone size: -; D gene: TRBD1; J gene: TRBJ1-5
CDR3 DNA: TGTGCCAGCAGCCAATCGGGGGGGTTCACCTACGAGCAGTACTTC; CDR3 protein: CASSQSGGFTYEQYF; V gene: TRBV14; clone size: -; D gene: TRBD2; J gene: TRBJ2-7
CDR3 DNA: TGTGCCAGCAGCCCCCGGGGGGCGGGGACAGATACGCAGTATTTT; CDR3 protein: CASSPRGAGTDTQYF; V gene: TRBV6-5; clone size: -; D gene: -; J gene: TRBJ2-3
CDR3 DNA: TGTGCCAGCGGGGAGGGTTCTGGAAACACCATATATTTT; CDR3 protein: CASGEGSGNTIYF; V gene: TRBV6-6; clone size: -; D gene: -; J gene: TRBJ1-3
CDR3 DNA: TGTGCCAGCAGTTTCCAGGGGACACCCCTCCACTTT; CDR3 protein: CASSFQGTPLHF; V gene: TRBV25-1; clone size: -; D gene: -; J gene: TRBJ1-6
CDR3 DNA: TGTGCCAGCAGCGATGTTAGGACAGGGGCATTCTCCTACGAGCAGTACTTC; CDR3 protein: CASSDVRTGAFSYEQYF; V gene: TRBV2; clone size: -; D gene: TRBD1; J gene: TRBJ2-7
CDR3 DNA: TGTGCCAGCAGTTACGGCAGAAACTATGGCTACACCTTC; CDR3 protein: CASSYGRNYGYTF; V gene: TRBV6-5; clone size: once; D gene: -; J gene: TRBJ1-2
CDR3 DNA: TGCAGCGCAGGAGCCGCGACCAATGAGCAGTTCTTC; CDR3 protein: CSAGAATNEQFF; V gene: TRBV29-1; clone size: -; D gene: -; J gene: TRBJ2-1